The following is a TCR beta chain sequence with its context. The antigen is not known. The unexposed donors gave CD4+ T cells in about 2011-2018, prior to COVID-19. After ten to eleven days of culture, CD4+ T cells were isolated. Cultures received half-medium IL-2 refreshes on days 3 and 7. The record originates from a study of CD4 T cells in relation to SARS-CoV-2 and coronaviruses. Study summary: PBMCs were cultured with antigen for approximately nine days before TCR beta sequencing.

Assay used: immunoSEQ multiplex PCR; TCRdb lists only in-frame clones, some missing. The repertoire includes roughly 20,000 clones, approximately 80% of them detected once, and roughly 19% sits in the top ten. Findings and limits, study-wide: Samples before the pandemic and after infection were not matched within any donor.

This sequence was found in a human donor in good health. Specimen: CD4+ T cells from PBMCs, cultured in vitro.

DNA for the CDR3: TGTGCCAGCGGGAGAGCTATCTCGAACACCGGGGAGCTGTTTTTT. Amino acids: CASGRAISNTGELFF. The chain combines TRBV7-6 with TRBJ2-2; tentative D call: TRBD2 (5 bases). The CDR3 covers 15 residues. V lost 8 bases to trimming and J lost 0 bases, with 13 bases between them. Germline-derived CDR1 and CDR2 are SGHVS and FNYEAQ.